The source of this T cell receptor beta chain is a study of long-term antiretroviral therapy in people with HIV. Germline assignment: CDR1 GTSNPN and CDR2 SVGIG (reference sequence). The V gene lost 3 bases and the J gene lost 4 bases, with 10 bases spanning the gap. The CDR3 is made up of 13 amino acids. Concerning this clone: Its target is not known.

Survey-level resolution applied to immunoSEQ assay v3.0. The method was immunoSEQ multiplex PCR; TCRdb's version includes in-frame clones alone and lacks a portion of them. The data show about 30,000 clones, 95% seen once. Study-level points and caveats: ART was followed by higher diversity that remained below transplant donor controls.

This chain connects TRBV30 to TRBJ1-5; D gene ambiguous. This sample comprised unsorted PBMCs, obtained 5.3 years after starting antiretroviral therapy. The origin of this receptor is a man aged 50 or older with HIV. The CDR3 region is CAWSSDLNQPQHF. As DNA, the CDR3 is TGTGCCTGGAGCTCGGACCTTAATCAGCCCCAGCATTTT. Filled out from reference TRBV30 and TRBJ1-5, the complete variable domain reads SQTIHQWPATLVQPVGSPLSLECTVEGTSNPNLYWYRQAAGRGLQLLFYSVGIGQISSEVPQNLSASRPQDRQFILSSKKLLLSDSGFYLCAWSSDLNQPQHFGDGTRLSIL.